These T cell receptor beta chains were read from a single sample in a study of blood T cell repertoires in COVID-19. Only in-frame clones appear in the TCRdb table, and some are missing; sequencing was by immunoSEQ multiplex PCR. The table lists approximately 68,000 clones, around 76% of them singletons, with over 15% in the top ten. The sequencing input was peripheral blood. These TCRs come from a human donor in a cohort sampled during active COVID-19. The CDR3 runs from the conserved cysteine through the conserved F or W. Fields, in order: D gene, J gene, clone size, V gene, CDR3 DNA, CDR3 protein. A D gene is named only where the DNA matches it firmly. Expanded clones are given a class, and other clones once, few, many or no size at all.

- | TRBJ1-1 | - | TRBV19 | TGTGCCAGTAGTATCAGGCGAAACACTGAAGCTTTCTTT | CASSIRRNTEAFF
- | TRBJ1-5 | - | TRBV18 | TGTGCCAGCTCACAATCGGACCCCAGGGGCAATCAGCCCCAGCATTTT | CASSQSDPRGNQPQHF
TRBD2 | TRBJ2-7 | - | TRBV7-8 | TGTGCCAGCAGCCGCAAAAGGACTAGCGGGGGTACCAACGAGCAGTACTTC | CASSRKRTSGGTNEQYF
- | TRBJ1-2 | once | TRBV5-1 | TGCGCCAGCAGCCCGGACGGGGGGTCTGGCTACACCTTC | CASSPDGGSGYTF
- | TRBJ1-5 | - | TRBV7-6 | TGTGCCAGCAGCTTATTTGGGGGGAGCAATCAGCCCCAGCATTTT | CASSLFGGSNQPQHF
- | TRBJ1-5 | few | TRBV2 | TGTGCCAGCAGTGGCAGGGCAGGCAATCAGCCCCAGCATTTT | CASSGRAGNQPQHF
- | TRBJ2-3 | once | TRBV7-3 | TGTGCCAGCAGCTTACAGGGTGGCCCCACAGATACGCAGTATTTT | CASSLQGGPTDTQYF
- | TRBJ2-7 | - | TRBV4-1 | TGCGCCAGCAGCCAAAGCCTCTCCTACGAGCAGTACTTC | CASSQSLSYEQYF
TRBD1 | TRBJ1-1 | - | TRBV6-9 | TGTGCCAGCAGTTATTCTACCCAAACAGGGGGCGTCTTCGGCACTGAAGCTTTCTTT | CASSYSTQTGGVFGTEAFF
- | TRBJ1-4 | - | TRBV6-5 | TGTGCCACCGAACGGGGGGGGCTAGATGAAAAACTGTTTTTT | CATERGGLDEKLFF
- | TRBJ2-7 | - | TRBV7-9 | TGTGCCAGCAGCCCCGATGGACAAGCCTACGAGCAGTACTTC | CASSPDGQAYEQYF
- | TRBJ1-6 | - | TRBV7-3 | TGTGCCAGCAGCCTCCAAGGGGGGGGAACACCCCTCCACTTT | CASSLQGGGTPLHF
- | TRBJ2-7 | - | TRBV5-1 | TGCGCCAGCAGCTTGCTAGGCAGACGCGAGCAGTACTTC | CASSLLGRREQYF
- | TRBJ1-2 | - | TRBV12-5 | TGTGCTAGTGGTTTTGGTAAAATGGGAGTATTTAACTATGGCTACACCTTC | CASGFGKMGVFNYGYTF
TRBD1 | TRBJ1-2 | - | TRBV6-6 | TGTGCCAGCAGTCGATTCGTGGGACAGGGGGCGGAAGGCTACACCTTC | CASSRFVGQGAEGYTF
- | TRBJ2-1 | - | TRBV12-3/TRBV12-4 | TGTGCCAGCAGTTTATTACTCGAGCAGTTCTTC | CASSLLLEQFF
- | TRBJ1-2 | - | TRBV25-1 | TGTGCCAGCAGAACACAGGGTGTTGACTATGGCTACACCTTC | CASRTQGVDYGYTF
- | TRBJ1-2 | - | TRBV30 | TGTGCCTGGAGGCTAACACGGGACTATGGCTACACCTTC | CAWRLTRDYGYTF
- | TRBJ1-1 | - | TRBV19 | TGTGCCAGTAGTATAGCGTGGGAGGGATGGACTGAAGCTTTCTTT | CASSIAWEGWTEAFF
- | TRBJ2-5 | once | TRBV24-1 | TGTGCCAACGACAGGAAGTACCAAGAGACCCAGTACTTC | CANDRKYQETQYF
- | TRBJ1-2 | - | TRBV3-1/TRBV3-2 | TGTGCCAGCAGCCAAGGAGAGGGAGGTGGCTACACCTTC | CASSQGEGGGYTF
TRBD1 | TRBJ1-4 | - | TRBV7-9 | TGTGCCAGCAGCCCAGGACAGGGCAATGAAAAACTGTTTTTT | CASSPGQGNEKLFF
TRBD1 | TRBJ1-3 | - | TRBV19 | TGTGCCAGTAGTCCGGAGACAGGGGGTAACACCATATATTTT | CASSPETGGNTIYF
- | TRBJ1-5 | few | TRBV28 | TGTGCCAGCAGTTTATGGGAGGTCGATAGCAATCAGCCCCAGCATTTT | CASSLWEVDSNQPQHF
- | TRBJ1-2 | few | TRBV10-2 | TGCGCCAGCACGGCAGGGAGGGACTATGGCTACACCTTC | CASTAGRDYGYTF
TRBD1 | TRBJ1-2 | once | TRBV30 | TGTGCCTTAACCGGGACAGGGGGTCCCTACTATGGCTACACCTTC | CALTGTGGPYYGYTF
TRBD1 | TRBJ1-1 | - | TRBV7-9 | TGTGCCAGCAGCAAAAACAGGGGCGGGGTGAACACTGAAGCTTTCTTT | CASSKNRGGVNTEAFF
- | TRBJ2-5 | - | TRBV12-5 | TGTGCTAGTGGTTTGTTGGCACTAGATTTTAGAGAGACCCAGTACTTC | CASGLLALDFRETQYF
- | TRBJ1-5 | - | TRBV29-1 | TGCAGCGCTCTCGGCGGGGGGCTTCGGCATTTT | CSALGGGLRHF
TRBD2 | TRBJ2-3 | - | TRBV19 | TGTGCCAGTAGTGCCGTCGGAGCGGGGGGATCGGATACGCAGTATTTT | CASSAVGAGGSDTQYF
TRBD1 | TRBJ1-1 | - | TRBV7-9 | TGTGCCAGCAGCTTAGCGGACAGGGCGAACACTGAAGCTTTCTTT | CASSLADRANTEAFF
TRBD2 | TRBJ2-7 | - | TRBV30 | TGTGCCTGCCGACTAGCGGGGCTCTACGAGCAGTACTTC | CACRLAGLYEQYF
TRBD2 | TRBJ2-1 | - | TRBV2 | TGTGCCAGTAAGACTAGCGGGGTATACTACAATGAGCAGTTCTTC | CASKTSGVYYNEQFF
TRBD2 | TRBJ2-7 | - | TRBV5-1 | TGCGCCAGCAGCTTGGCTTCGGGGGAGGGCGAGCAGTACTTC | CASSLASGEGEQYF
TRBD1 | TRBJ1-2 | - | TRBV6-5 | TGTGCCAGCAGTTCCTATGCCTCAGGGGGGCATGGCTACACCTTC | CASSSYASGGHGYTF
- | TRBJ2-7 | - | TRBV5-8 | TGTGCCAGCAGCTTGTCTGGCACCTACGAGCAGTACTTC | CASSLSGTYEQYF
TRBD1 | TRBJ1-1 | - | TRBV3-1/TRBV3-2 | TGTGCCAGCAGCCGTACCCAGGGGGTTAACACTGAAGCTTTCTTT | CASSRTQGVNTEAFF
TRBD2 | TRBJ2-5 | few | TRBV5-4 | TGTGCCAGCAGCATAAGCCTTAGCGGGGGCAGAGAGACCCAGTACTTC | CASSISLSGGRETQYF
- | TRBJ1-4 | - | TRBV12-3/TRBV12-4 | TGTGCCAGCGGCAGTCCCTCTGGACTGTTTTTT | CASGSPSGLFF
- | TRBJ2-2 | - | TRBV2 | TGTGCCAGCAGAGTCGGGGTCACCGGGGAGCTGTTTTTT | CASRVGVTGELFF
- | TRBJ1-2 | few | TRBV14 | TGTGCCAGCAGCCAAGATGCCCGGGATGGCTACACCTTC | CASSQDARDGYTF
TRBD1 | TRBJ2-2 | once | TRBV4-3 | TGCGCCAGCAGCCAAGGACAGGGTATCTACACCGGGGAGCTGTTTTTT | CASSQGQGIYTGELFF
- | TRBJ1-2 | - | TRBV27 | TGTGCCAGCAGTTTATCGTTGGCGACGCTGGAGGTCTATGGCTACACCTTC | CASSLSLATLEVYGYTF
TRBD1 | TRBJ1-1 | - | TRBV19 | TGTGCCAGTAATCAGGGGGCAGGCATGAACACTGAAGCTTTCTTT | CASNQGAGMNTEAFF
TRBD1 | TRBJ1-4 | - | TRBV6-6 | TGTGCCAGCAGTTTCCCTAGACAGGGGGCAGATGAAAAACTGTTTTTT | CASSFPRQGADEKLFF
TRBD1 | TRBJ1-2 | - | TRBV6-1 | TGTGCCAGCAGTGAACCCAGGACAGGGTCCGGCTACACCTTC | CASSEPRTGSGYTF
- | TRBJ2-1 | - | TRBV25-1 | TGTGCCAGCCGGAGCTCCTACAATGAGCAGTTCTTC | CASRSSYNEQFF
- | TRBJ1-1 | once | TRBV30 | TGTGCCTGGACTTCGACAGGTGAAGCTTTCTTT | CAWTSTGEAFF
TRBD1 | TRBJ1-2 | - | TRBV4-1 | TGCGCCAGCAGCCCCGGACAGGGATGGGACTATGGCTACACCTTC | CASSPGQGWDYGYTF
- | TRBJ1-6 | - | TRBV27 | TGTGCCAGCAGTCCCCCGGGACATCTGTATAATTCACCCCTCCACTTT | CASSPPGHLYNSPLHF
TRBD2 | TRBJ2-7 | - | TRBV5-6 | TGTGCCTCGGGGGGATACGAGCAGTACTTC | CASGGYEQYF
- | TRBJ1-3 | - | TRBV29-1 | TGCAGCGCCCGAGGGTCGGCAGGTGGAAACACCATATATTTT | CSARGSAGGNTIYF
- | TRBJ2-7 | - | TRBV7-9 | TGTGCCAGCAGGGGTTTCCAGGGGACCACCTACGAGCAGTACTTC | CASRGFQGTTYEQYF
- | TRBJ2-7 | - | TRBV12-3/TRBV12-4 | TGTGCCAGCAGTTTAAACAGGGGAGGTGAGCAGTACTTC | CASSLNRGGEQYF
- | TRBJ2-1 | - | TRBV5-4 | TGTGCCAGCAGCTTGGCACTAATCGATGAGCAGTTCTTC | CASSLALIDEQFF